Here is one TCR beta chain with its context. This sample is drawn from a study of shared clonotypes between healthy human individuals. Overall study: CD4 naive cells filled three plates per donor, CD4 memory three, CD8 naive two and CD8 memory one.

The V gene lost 3 bases and the J gene lost 1 base, with 12 bases spanning the gap. There are 15 residues in the CDR3. Per germline, CDR1 SEHNR and CDR2 FQNEAQ (reference sequence). Clones were sequenced by immunoSEQ multiplex PCR, and TCRdb holds only the in-frame ones, with some missing. The sample records hundreds of thousands of clones, 96% being singletons. The naive CD8 population came from CD45RO-negative cells selected for CCR7, without terminally differentiated effector memory CD45RA+ cells. Material for sequencing was naive CD8+ T cells sorted from blood. The chain is built from TRBV7-9 and TRBJ2-5; D may be TRBD2 (5 bases). This sequence was found in a man aged 25 to 40 in good health. CDR3 DNA: TGTGCCAGCAGCTTTAGAGAGGGTCGCCAAGAGACCCAGTACTTC. It codes for CASSFREGRQETQYF.